These 17 T cell receptor beta chains were all obtained from the same sample, sequenced in a study of cytomegalovirus exposure and HLA in healthy donors. 13 Jbeta primers and 60 Vbeta primers were used for the PCR. This table comes from immunoSEQ multiplex PCR, and its TCRdb copy is limited to in-frame clones, with some not included. The sample includes about 150,000 clones, just under 65% of them seen just once. Specimen: PBMCs. The receptors come from a woman aged 55-75 years in good health and CMV-seropositive.

The rearrangement joins TRBV9 to TRBJ2-7; 7 bases align to TRBD2. V trimming: 2 bases; J trimming: 3 bases; junction bases outside the gene matches: 8. In germline, CDR1 is SGDLS, CDR2 YYNGEE. The CDR3 covers 15 residues. As DNA, the CDR3 is TGTGCCAGCAGCGTGGGGCTAGCGGATCACTACGAGCAGTACTTC. Translated, it gives CASSVGLADHYEQYF.

This clone was found once. The chain employs TRBV6-6 and TRBJ2-3, with 7 bases identical to TRBD1. Germline CDR1 and CDR2: MNHNY and SVGAGI (reference sequence). This CDR3 is built from 14 residues. V trimming: 4 bases; J trimming: 0 bases; junction bases outside the gene matches: 1. For the CDR3, the DNA is TGTGCCAGCAGTTGGGACAGCAGCACAGATACGCAGTATTTT. This encodes CASSWDSSTDTQYF.

This chain joins TRBV18 and TRBJ2-7; D may be TRBD1 (6 bases). CDR1 is KGHSH and CDR2 is LQKENI in the germline V gene. Between the trimmed V and J ends, which lost 3 bases and 7 bases, there was a span of 10 bases. There are 12 residues in the CDR3. The CDR3 region is CASSPDSREQYF. CDR3 DNA: TGTGCCAGCTCACCGGACAGCAGGGAGCAGTACTTC.

The V and J genes are TRBV7-7 and TRBJ2-7, with 11 nucleotides matching TRBD1. The CDR3 covers 17 residues. CDR1 SSHAT and CDR2 FNYEAQ come from the germline V gene (reference sequence). V lost 3 bases and J lost 3; bases outside the gene matches: 10. The CDR3 region has the DNA TGTGCCAGCAGCTTCCGGGACAGGGGGGAGGATTACTACGAGCAGTACTTC. Translated: CASSFRDRGEDYYEQYF.

This clone was seen a handful of times. This chain links TRBV28 with TRBJ2-2; tentatively, D is TRBD2 (6 bases). CDR3 length: 13 amino acids. Germline loops: CDR1 MDHEN, CDR2 SYDVKM. Trimming left V 8 bases short and J 5 bases short, with 12 bases between. The CDR3, as DNA: TGTGCCAGCGGAGGGGCGGGGACCGGGGAGCTGTTTTTT. It specifies CASGGAGTGELFF.

This clone was counted a single time. The identical CDR3 is also encoded by other nucleotide sequences in the sample. The chain recombines TRBV4-3 with TRBJ2-7; the D gene is possibly TRBD2 (5 bases). From germline, CDR1 is LGHNA and CDR2 YSLEER. The length of the CDR3 is 16 residues. The V end was cut by 0 bases, the J end by 0 bases, with 12 bases between. The CDR3 nucleotides read TGCGCCAGCAGCCAAGACCCGACCGAGGGCTCCTACGAGCAGTACTTC. It yields the protein CASSQDPTEGSYEQYF.

CDR3 amino acids: CASSWDRANTEAFF. The CDR3 nucleotides read TGCGCCAGCAGCTGGGACAGGGCGAACACTGAAGCTTTCTTT. This chain uses TRBV5-1 with TRBJ1-1; 9 positions match TRBD1. The V gene's germline CDR1 is SGHRS and CDR2 YFSETQ. V shed 3 bases and J 1 base; nucleotides not matched to a gene: 1. The CDR3 covers 14 residues.

The gene calls are TRBV9 and TRBJ1-2, with D hard to call. V was pared by 0 bases and J by 4 bases, with 13 bases between. Per the germline V gene, CDR1 is SGDLS and CDR2 is YYNGEE. This CDR3 has 15 amino acids. CDR3 sequence: CASSVGEALFYGYTF. CDR3 sequence (DNA): TGTGCCAGCAGCGTAGGGGAGGCCTTATTCTATGGCTACACCTTC.

The V and J genes are TRBV4-2 and TRBJ2-7, with D possibly TRBD1 on 5 matching bases. The germline V and J ends were trimmed by 6 bases and 0 bases, with 15 bases remaining between them. CDR1 and CDR2 from the germline V gene are LGHNA and YNFKEQ. The CDR3 is made up of 15 amino acids. The CDR3 reads CASRPVQENSYEQYF. In DNA, the CDR3 is TGTGCCAGCAGACCCGTACAGGAGAACTCCTACGAGCAGTACTTC.

The chain carries TRBV6-1 and TRBJ2-1; D ambiguous. The CDR3 spans 16 residues. The V end lost 2 bases, the J end lost 6 bases, and 17 bases lay between the germline ends. Germline V gene lookup returns CDR1 MNHNS and CDR2 SASEGT. CDR3 coding DNA: TGTGCCAGCAGTGAAAATCCCCCCTCTAGTGTCAATGAGCAGTTCTTC. Translated: CASSENPPSSVNEQFF.

The rearrangement links TRBV5-6 to TRBJ2-2; a possible D gene is TRBD2 (6 bases). The CDR3 contains 16 residues. Germline values: CDR1 SGHDT, CDR2 YYEEEE. Trimming left V 1 base short and J 7 bases short, with 17 bases between. The chain's CDR3 is CASSLRRELVIGELFF. In DNA, the CDR3 is TGTGCCAGCAGCTTGAGGCGGGAACTAGTCATCGGGGAGCTGTTTTTT.

The chain employs TRBV7-6 and TRBJ2-6; 9 nucleotides match TRBD1. CDR1 and CDR2 from the germline V gene are SGHVS and FNYEAQ. The length of the CDR3 is 20 residues. Trimming cost V 2 bases and J 3 bases; bases outside gene matches: 14. The CDR3 DNA reads TGTGCCAGCAGCTTACTTCCGGGACAGGGTAATGGGGATGGGGCCAACGTCCTGACTTTC. Translating gives CASSLLPGQGNGDGANVLTF.

The rearrangement joins TRBV11-2 to TRBJ2-5; 8 positions match TRBD2. The J call could be wrong; TRBJ2-7 is a better fit for the DNA end. In germline, CDR1 is SGHAT, CDR2 FQNNGV. The CDR3 consists of 15 residues. As DNA, the CDR3 is TGTGCCAGCAGCTTGCGGGAGGCTAGCTCCTACGAGCAGTACTTC. This gives the protein CASSLREASSYEQYF.

The gene calls are TRBV4-3 and TRBJ1-5; D is undetermined. The CDR3 consists of 13 residues. The germline gives CDR1 LGHNA, CDR2 YSLEER. The V end was cut by 0 bases, the J end by 7 bases, with 7 bases between. CDR3 sequence reads: CASSQDLIQPQHF. The CDR3 bases are TGCGCCAGCAGCCAAGATCTTATCCAGCCCCAGCATTTT.

This clone was recorded only once. CDR3 nucleotide sequence: TGTGCCAGCAGTCCCGGGACAGGGGGCGCGGAATTGCAGCCCCAGCATTTT. Translating it yields CASSPGTGGAELQPQHF. The chain is built from TRBV7-2 and TRBJ1-5; 12 bases map to TRBD1. Germline V gives CDR1 SGHTA, CDR2 FQGNSA. The CDR3 runs to 17 residues. V gave up 6 bases and J gave up 7 bases; unmatched junction bases: 13. The full variable domain, its missing parts supplied by reference TRBV7-2 and TRBJ1-5, is GAGVSQSPSNKVTEKGKDVELRCDPISGHTALYWYRQSLGQGLEFLIYFQGNSAPDKSGLPSDRFSAERTGGSVSTLTIQRTQQEDSAVYLCASSPGTGGAELQPQHFGDGTRLSIL.

This clone was picked up a small number of times. The chain is built from TRBV5-1 and TRBJ2-1, with D perhaps matching TRBD1 (6 bases). The germline CDR1 and CDR2 sequences are SGHRS and YFSETQ. Trimming cost V 4 bases and J 4 bases, with 9 bases left between them. CDR3 size: 13 residues. The chain's CDR3 is CASSPQGYNEQFF. As DNA, the CDR3 is TGCGCCAGCAGCCCTCAGGGGTACAATGAGCAGTTCTTC.

This rearrangement joins TRBV14 to TRBJ2-1; D may be TRBD1 (6 bases). CDR1 is SGHDN and CDR2 is FVKESK in the germline V gene. CDR3 size: 17 residues. Trimming pared 0 bases from V and 3 bases from J, leaving 15 bases between. The CDR3 nucleotides read TGTGCCAGCAGCCAAGATACCCCAGGGGTCATCTACAATGAGCAGTTCTTC. Protein product: CASSQDTPGVIYNEQFF.